These T cell receptor beta chains were read from a single sample in a study of blood T cell repertoires in COVID-19. Method: immunoSEQ multiplex PCR; TCRdb's copy keeps in-frame clones and lacks some. The sample yields 100,000 to 150,000 clones, roughly 86% seen once. The specimen was peripheral blood. The receptor set was obtained from a woman in her 70s with COVID-19, enrolled during active disease. Each CDR3 is given with its conserved first and last residue. D genes are given only for firm matches. The size field is filled for only some rows; it gives once, few, many or a size class.

J gene: TRBJ2-4; V gene: TRBV28; D gene: NA; clone size: NA; CDR3 protein: CASSLVRVAKNIQYF; CDR3 DNA: TGTGCCAGCAGTTTAGTGAGGGTAGCCAAAAACATTCAGTACTTC
J gene: TRBJ2-4; V gene: TRBV24-1; D gene: NA; clone size: NA; CDR3 protein: CATSDPTPTGNIQYF; CDR3 DNA: TGTGCCACCAGTGACCCCACCCCGACGGGTAACATTCAGTACTTC
J gene: TRBJ2-5; V gene: TRBV27; D gene: NA; clone size: NA; CDR3 protein: CASSYRGYETQYF; CDR3 DNA: TGTGCCAGCAGTTACCGGGGTTACGAGACCCAGTACTTC
J gene: TRBJ1-1; V gene: TRBV28; D gene: NA; clone size: NA; CDR3 protein: CASSFTGSPTEAFF; CDR3 DNA: TGTGCCAGCAGTTTTACAGGGAGTCCCACTGAAGCTTTCTTT
J gene: TRBJ2-1; V gene: TRBV7-6; D gene: TRBD2; clone size: NA; CDR3 protein: CASSLRASGGNEQFF; CDR3 DNA: TGTGCCAGCAGCTTACGGGCTAGCGGGGGTAATGAGCAGTTCTTC
J gene: TRBJ1-1; V gene: TRBV5-1; D gene: TRBD1; clone size: NA; CDR3 protein: CASSRTTRRNRGEHTEAFF; CDR3 DNA: TGCGCCAGCAGCAGAACGACGCGGAGGAACAGGGGAGAGCACACTGAAGCTTTCTTT
J gene: TRBJ1-2; V gene: TRBV19; D gene: TRBD1; clone size: NA; CDR3 protein: CASGQGEVNGYTF; CDR3 DNA: TGTGCCAGCGGACAGGGGGAGGTTAATGGCTACACCTTC
J gene: TRBJ1-6; V gene: TRBV3-1/TRBV3-2; D gene: NA; clone size: once; CDR3 protein: CASSQSGQPVSLHF; CDR3 DNA: TGTGCCAGCAGCCAATCCGGACAGCCTGTTTCCCTCCACTTT
J gene: TRBJ1-2; V gene: TRBV6-6; D gene: TRBD1; clone size: NA; CDR3 protein: CASSPPTGNAMGYTF; CDR3 DNA: TGTGCCAGCAGCCCCCCGACAGGGAACGCTATGGGCTACACCTTC
J gene: TRBJ2-3; V gene: TRBV2; D gene: NA; clone size: once; CDR3 protein: CASSARPIWSTDTQYF; CDR3 DNA: TGTGCCAGCAGTGCGCGGCCCATCTGGAGCACAGATACGCAGTATTTT
J gene: TRBJ1-2; V gene: TRBV3-1/TRBV3-2; D gene: NA; clone size: once; CDR3 protein: CASSQKQGWIHYGYTF; CDR3 DNA: TGTGCCAGCAGCCAAAAGCAGGGGTGGATTCACTATGGCTACACCTTC
J gene: TRBJ2-2; V gene: TRBV19; D gene: NA; clone size: once; CDR3 protein: CASSIITGELFF; CDR3 DNA: TGTGCCAGTAGTATAATAACCGGGGAGCTGTTTTTT
J gene: TRBJ1-5; V gene: TRBV28; D gene: TRBD1; clone size: NA; CDR3 protein: CASSSRPTGDSNQPQHF; CDR3 DNA: TGTGCCAGCAGTTCCCGACCGACAGGGGATAGCAATCAGCCCCAGCATTTT
J gene: TRBJ1-2; V gene: TRBV29-1; D gene: NA; clone size: NA; CDR3 protein: CSVALPQGPIHYGYTF; CDR3 DNA: TGCAGCGTAGCCCTCCCCCAGGGCCCAATCCACTATGGCTACACCTTC
J gene: TRBJ1-3; V gene: TRBV18; D gene: TRBD1; clone size: once; CDR3 protein: CASSTTGGGGNTIYF; CDR3 DNA: TGTGCCAGCTCAACTACAGGGGGCGGTGGAAACACCATATATTTT
J gene: TRBJ1-2; V gene: TRBV6-5; D gene: NA; clone size: NA; CDR3 protein: CASSSRESNYGYTF; CDR3 DNA: TGTGCCAGCAGTTCGAGGGAGTCTAACTATGGCTACACCTTC
J gene: TRBJ2-5; V gene: TRBV5-1; D gene: TRBD1; clone size: NA; CDR3 protein: CASSLFRDSKFQETQYF; CDR3 DNA: TGCGCCAGCAGCTTATTCCGGGACAGCAAATTCCAAGAGACCCAGTACTTC
J gene: TRBJ2-4; V gene: TRBV4-1; D gene: TRBD1; clone size: NA; CDR3 protein: CASSLGTGKNIQYF; CDR3 DNA: TGCGCCAGCAGCCTTGGGACAGGAAAAAACATTCAGTACTTC
J gene: TRBJ1-1; V gene: TRBV16; D gene: NA; clone size: NA; CDR3 protein: CASSQKRLNTEAFF; CDR3 DNA: TGTGCCAGCAGCCAAAAACGGTTAAACACTGAAGCTTTCTTT
J gene: TRBJ1-5; V gene: TRBV30; D gene: NA; clone size: few; CDR3 protein: CAWSVDSFQPQHF; CDR3 DNA: TGTGCCTGGAGTGTGGACAGTTTCCAGCCCCAGCATTTT
J gene: TRBJ1-4; V gene: TRBV6-5; D gene: NA; clone size: NA; CDR3 protein: CASRPGWGANEKLFF; CDR3 DNA: TGTGCCAGCCGTCCGGGGTGGGGGGCTAATGAAAAACTGTTTTTT
J gene: TRBJ2-3; V gene: TRBV18; D gene: TRBD2; clone size: NA; CDR3 protein: CASSPIRGGTDTQYF; CDR3 DNA: TGTGCCAGCTCACCGATTCGGGGGGGCACAGATACGCAGTATTTT
J gene: TRBJ1-4; V gene: TRBV7-9; D gene: TRBD1; clone size: NA; CDR3 protein: CASSSQPGQGSEKLFF; CDR3 DNA: TGTGCCAGCAGCTCACAACCGGGACAGGGTTCAGAAAAACTGTTTTTT
J gene: TRBJ1-1; V gene: TRBV5-1; D gene: NA; clone size: NA; CDR3 protein: CASSPDAVNTEAFF; CDR3 DNA: TGCGCCAGCAGCCCGGATGCGGTGAACACTGAAGCTTTCTTT
J gene: TRBJ2-7; V gene: TRBV28; D gene: TRBD2; clone size: NA; CDR3 protein: CASRGGSREIGEQYF; CDR3 DNA: TGTGCCAGCAGGGGGGGGAGCCGAGAAATAGGGGAGCAGTACTTC
J gene: TRBJ2-2; V gene: TRBV2; D gene: TRBD1; clone size: NA; CDR3 protein: CASSWVQGTGELFF; CDR3 DNA: TGTGCCAGCAGTTGGGTACAGGGGACCGGGGAGCTGTTTTTT
J gene: TRBJ1-1; V gene: TRBV24-1; D gene: NA; clone size: NA; CDR3 protein: CATSDLEVLPEAFF; CDR3 DNA: TGTGCCACCAGTGATTTGGAGGTCCTTCCTGAAGCTTTCTTT
J gene: TRBJ2-1; V gene: TRBV10-2; D gene: NA; clone size: NA; CDR3 protein: CASSEARGPYNEQFF; CDR3 DNA: TGCGCCAGCAGTGAGGCCAGGGGCCCCTACAATGAGCAGTTCTTC
J gene: TRBJ1-3; V gene: TRBV7-2; D gene: TRBD1; clone size: NA; CDR3 protein: CASSLSGGNSGNTIYF; CDR3 DNA: TGTGCCAGCAGCTTATCAGGGGGTAACTCTGGAAACACCATATATTTT
J gene: TRBJ1-2; V gene: TRBV27; D gene: TRBD1; clone size: NA; CDR3 protein: CASSSRRGQGTTNYGYTF; CDR3 DNA: TGTGCCAGCAGTTCCCGCCGCGGACAGGGGACCACTAACTATGGCTACACCTTC
J gene: TRBJ2-1; V gene: TRBV27; D gene: NA; clone size: NA; CDR3 protein: CASSLRLWGAYNEQFF; CDR3 DNA: TGTGCCAGCAGTTTGCGCCTCTGGGGGGCCTACAATGAGCAGTTCTTC
J gene: TRBJ1-1; V gene: TRBV7-9; D gene: TRBD1; clone size: NA; CDR3 protein: CASSPTDRAVTEAFF; CDR3 DNA: TGTGCCAGCAGCCCCACGGACAGGGCGGTCACTGAAGCTTTCTTT
J gene: TRBJ1-4; V gene: TRBV5-8; D gene: NA; clone size: NA; CDR3 protein: CASSRPQGERGEKLFF; CDR3 DNA: TGTGCCAGCAGCCGACCACAAGGTGAACGGGGTGAAAAACTGTTTTTT
J gene: TRBJ1-5; V gene: TRBV3-1/TRBV3-2; D gene: NA; clone size: NA; CDR3 protein: CASSQGPQPWQPQHF; CDR3 DNA: TGTGCCAGCAGCCAAGGGCCACAGCCGTGGCAGCCCCAGCATTTT
J gene: TRBJ1-5; V gene: TRBV15; D gene: NA; clone size: once; CDR3 protein: CAPTTEGTGQPQHF; CDR3 DNA: TGTGCCCCAACCACGGAGGGGACGGGTCAGCCCCAGCATTTT
J gene: TRBJ1-1; V gene: TRBV7-9; D gene: TRBD1; clone size: NA; CDR3 protein: CASSQTGGTPEAFF; CDR3 DNA: TGTGCCAGCAGCCAAACAGGGGGCACGCCTGAAGCTTTCTTT
J gene: TRBJ1-6; V gene: TRBV5-1; D gene: NA; clone size: NA; CDR3 protein: CASSLESGFYNSPLHF; CDR3 DNA: TGCGCCAGCAGCTTGGAGTCGGGGTTCTATAATTCACCCCTCCACTTT
J gene: TRBJ1-1; V gene: TRBV30; D gene: TRBD1; clone size: NA; CDR3 protein: CAWSKDRGGTEAFF; CDR3 DNA: TGTGCCTGGAGTAAAGACAGGGGAGGCACTGAAGCTTTCTTT
J gene: TRBJ2-3; V gene: TRBV3-1/TRBV3-2; D gene: TRBD2; clone size: NA; CDR3 protein: CASSPSGGITDTQYF; CDR3 DNA: TGTGCCAGCAGCCCTAGCGGGGGGATCACAGATACGCAGTATTTT
J gene: TRBJ1-3; V gene: TRBV19; D gene: TRBD1; clone size: few; CDR3 protein: CASRKGALSRNTIYF; CDR3 DNA: TGTGCCAGTAGAAAGGGGGCGCTTTCCAGAAACACCATATATTTT
J gene: TRBJ2-5; V gene: TRBV29-1; D gene: TRBD1; clone size: NA; CDR3 protein: CRVGGQGGGETQYF; CDR3 DNA: TGCCGGGTTGGGGGACAGGGGGGGGGCGAGACCCAGTACTTC
J gene: TRBJ1-2; V gene: TRBV29-1; D gene: NA; clone size: NA; CDR3 protein: CSVPRVGLGYTF; CDR3 DNA: TGCAGCGTTCCCCGGGTGGGACTTGGCTACACCTTC
J gene: TRBJ2-3; V gene: TRBV29-1; D gene: TRBD2; clone size: NA; CDR3 protein: CSVRGLATSTDTQYF; CDR3 DNA: TGCAGCGTTCGTGGACTAGCGACTAGCACAGATACGCAGTATTTT
J gene: TRBJ2-7; V gene: TRBV28; D gene: TRBD1; clone size: once; CDR3 protein: CASTRQGANEQYF; CDR3 DNA: TGTGCCAGCACCCGACAGGGCGCCAACGAGCAGTACTTC
J gene: TRBJ2-1; V gene: TRBV11-2; D gene: TRBD1; clone size: NA; CDR3 protein: CASSLVLGTGGNDEQFF; CDR3 DNA: TGTGCCAGCAGCTTAGTCCTTGGGACAGGGGGCAACGATGAGCAGTTCTTC
J gene: TRBJ1-6; V gene: TRBV2; D gene: TRBD1; clone size: once; CDR3 protein: CASSEDRGWVNSPLHF; CDR3 DNA: TGTGCCAGCAGTGAAGACAGGGGATGGGTTAATTCACCCCTCCACTTT